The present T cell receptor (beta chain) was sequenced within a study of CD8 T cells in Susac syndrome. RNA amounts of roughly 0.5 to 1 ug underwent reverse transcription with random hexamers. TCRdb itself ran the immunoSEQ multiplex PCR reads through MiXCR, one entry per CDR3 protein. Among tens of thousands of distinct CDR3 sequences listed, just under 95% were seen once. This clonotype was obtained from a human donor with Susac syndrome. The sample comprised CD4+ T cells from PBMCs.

DNA for the CDR3: TGTGCCTGGGGGTACGGCCACAGAAACACAGATACGCAGTATTTT. Translation gives CAWGYGHRNTDTQYF. The rearrangement joins TRBV30 to TRBJ2-3; the D is unclear. Trimming pared 5 bases from V and 2 bases from J, leaving 17 bases between. In germline, CDR1 is GTSNPN, CDR2 SVGIG (reference sequence). The CDR3 spans 15 residues.